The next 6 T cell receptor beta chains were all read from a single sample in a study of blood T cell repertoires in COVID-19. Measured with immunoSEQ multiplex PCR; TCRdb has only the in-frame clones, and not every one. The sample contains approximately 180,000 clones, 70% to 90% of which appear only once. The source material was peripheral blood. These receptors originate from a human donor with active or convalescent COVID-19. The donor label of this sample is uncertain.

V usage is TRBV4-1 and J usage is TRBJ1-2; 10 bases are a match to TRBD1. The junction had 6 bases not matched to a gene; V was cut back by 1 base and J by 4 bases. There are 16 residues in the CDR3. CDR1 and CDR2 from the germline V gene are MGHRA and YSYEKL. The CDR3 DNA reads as TGCGCCAGCAGCCAAGGTCTCGGGACAGGGGTCTATGGCTACACCTTC. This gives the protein CASSQGLGTGVYGYTF.

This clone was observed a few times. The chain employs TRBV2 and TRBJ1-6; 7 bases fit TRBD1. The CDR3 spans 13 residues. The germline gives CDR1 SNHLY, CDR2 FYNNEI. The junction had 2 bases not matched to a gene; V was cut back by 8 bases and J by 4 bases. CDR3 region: CASRGQYNSPLHF. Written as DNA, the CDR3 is TGTGCCAGCCGGGGACAGTATAATTCACCCCTCCACTTT.

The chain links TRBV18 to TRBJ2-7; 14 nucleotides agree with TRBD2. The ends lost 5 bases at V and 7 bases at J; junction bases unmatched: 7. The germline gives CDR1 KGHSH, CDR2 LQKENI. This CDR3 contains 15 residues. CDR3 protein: CASSARLAGGEEQYF. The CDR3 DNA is TGTGCCAGCTCAGCACGACTAGCGGGAGGGGAAGAGCAGTACTTC.

The CDR3 DNA is TGTGCCAGCAGCCAAGGGACTACTTTCCTAAATGGCTACACCTTC. Translation: CASSQGTTFLNGYTF. V usage is TRBV3-1 (or the pseudogene TRBV3-2) and J usage is TRBJ1-2; D gene uncertain. CDR1 and CDR2 (germline): LGHDT, YNNKEL (reference sequence). Trimming stripped 1 base from V and 6 bases from J, with 15 bases between. This CDR3 has 15 amino acids.

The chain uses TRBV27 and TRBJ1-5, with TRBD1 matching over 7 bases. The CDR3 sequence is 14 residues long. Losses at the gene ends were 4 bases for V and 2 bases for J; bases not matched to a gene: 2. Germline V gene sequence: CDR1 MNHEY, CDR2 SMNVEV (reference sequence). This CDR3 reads CASSYRGGNQPQHF. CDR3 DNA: TGTGCCAGCAGTTACAGGGGTGGCAATCAGCCCCAGCATTTT.

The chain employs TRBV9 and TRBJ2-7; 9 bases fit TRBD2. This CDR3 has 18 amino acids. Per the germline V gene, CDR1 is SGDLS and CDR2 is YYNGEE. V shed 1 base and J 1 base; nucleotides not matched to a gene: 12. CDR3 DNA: TGTGCCAGCAGCGTAAACCCGGGGTCTAGCGGGGTTTCCTACGAGCAGTACTTC. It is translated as CASSVNPGSSGVSYEQYF.